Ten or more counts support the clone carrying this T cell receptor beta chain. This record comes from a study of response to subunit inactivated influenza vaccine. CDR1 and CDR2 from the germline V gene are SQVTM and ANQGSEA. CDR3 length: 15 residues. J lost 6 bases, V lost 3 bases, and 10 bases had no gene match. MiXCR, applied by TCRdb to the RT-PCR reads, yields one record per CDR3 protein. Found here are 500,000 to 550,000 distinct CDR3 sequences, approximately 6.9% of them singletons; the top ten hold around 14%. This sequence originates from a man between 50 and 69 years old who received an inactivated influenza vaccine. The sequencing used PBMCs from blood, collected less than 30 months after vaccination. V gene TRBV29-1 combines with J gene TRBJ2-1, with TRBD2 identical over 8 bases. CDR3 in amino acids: CSVDPERENGNEQFF. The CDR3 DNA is TGCAGCGTTGACCCAGAGCGGGAGAATGGCAATGAGCAGTTCTTC.